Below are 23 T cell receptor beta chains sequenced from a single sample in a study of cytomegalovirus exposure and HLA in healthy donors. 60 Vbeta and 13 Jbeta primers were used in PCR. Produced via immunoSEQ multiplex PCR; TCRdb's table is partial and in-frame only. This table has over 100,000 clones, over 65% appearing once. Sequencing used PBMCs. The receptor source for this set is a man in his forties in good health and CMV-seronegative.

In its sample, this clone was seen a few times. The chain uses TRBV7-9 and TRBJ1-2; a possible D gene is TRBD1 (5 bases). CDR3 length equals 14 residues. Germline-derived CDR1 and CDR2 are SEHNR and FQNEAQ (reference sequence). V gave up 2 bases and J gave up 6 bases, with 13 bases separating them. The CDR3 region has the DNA TGTGCCAGCAGCTTAAACACGGGGGATGATGGCTACACCTTC. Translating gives CASSLNTGDDGYTF.

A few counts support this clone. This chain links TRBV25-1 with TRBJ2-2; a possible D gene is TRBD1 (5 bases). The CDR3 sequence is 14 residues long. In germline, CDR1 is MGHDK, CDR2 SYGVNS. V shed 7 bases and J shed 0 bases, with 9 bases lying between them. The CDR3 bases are TGTGCCAGCACCGACAGCTCGAACACCGGGGAGCTGTTTTTT. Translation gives CASTDSSNTGELFF.

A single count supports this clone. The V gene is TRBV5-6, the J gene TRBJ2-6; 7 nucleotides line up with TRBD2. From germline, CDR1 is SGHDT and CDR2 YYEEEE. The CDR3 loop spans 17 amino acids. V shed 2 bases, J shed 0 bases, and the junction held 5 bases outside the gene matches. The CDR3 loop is CASSFGGSFSGANVLTF. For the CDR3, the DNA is TGTGCCAGCAGCTTCGGGGGGTCTTTCTCTGGGGCCAACGTCCTGACTTTC.

This chain's CDR3 is CASSFRGGGVVDEQFF. In nucleotides, the CDR3 is TGTGCCAGCAGCTTTCGGGGCGGGGGGGTAGTCGATGAGCAGTTCTTC. J is TRBJ2-1 and V is TRBV11-3; TRBD2 agrees at 9 bases. The CDR3 runs 16 residues. Trimming at V came to 3 bases and at J to 8 bases, leaving 11 bases not matched to a gene. Germline V lookup: CDR1 SGHNT, CDR2 YENEEA.

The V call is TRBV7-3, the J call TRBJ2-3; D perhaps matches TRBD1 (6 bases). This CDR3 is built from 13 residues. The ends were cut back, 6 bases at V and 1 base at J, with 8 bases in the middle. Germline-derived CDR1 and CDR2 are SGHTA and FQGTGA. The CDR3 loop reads CASRQGGTDTQYF. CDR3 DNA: TGTGCCAGCAGACAGGGCGGCACAGATACGCAGTATTTT.

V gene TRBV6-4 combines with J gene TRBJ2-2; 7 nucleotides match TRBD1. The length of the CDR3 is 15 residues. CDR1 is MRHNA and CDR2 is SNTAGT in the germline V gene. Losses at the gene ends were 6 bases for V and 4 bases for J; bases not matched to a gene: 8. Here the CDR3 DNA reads TGTGCCAGCAGCTGGGACAGCGATATCACCGGGGAGCTGTTTTTT. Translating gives CASSWDSDITGELFF.

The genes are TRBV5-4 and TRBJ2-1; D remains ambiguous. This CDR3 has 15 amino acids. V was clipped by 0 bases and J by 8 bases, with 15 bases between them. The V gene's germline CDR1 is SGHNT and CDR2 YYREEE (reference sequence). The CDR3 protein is CASSLVKRTSHEQFF. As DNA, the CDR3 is TGTGCCAGCAGCTTGGTGAAAAGAACGAGCCATGAGCAGTTCTTC.

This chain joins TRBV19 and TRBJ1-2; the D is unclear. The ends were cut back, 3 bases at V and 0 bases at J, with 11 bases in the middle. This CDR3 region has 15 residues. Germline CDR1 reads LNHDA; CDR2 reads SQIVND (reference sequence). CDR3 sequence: CASSMVGRANYGYTF. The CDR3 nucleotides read TGTGCCAGTAGTATGGTCGGGAGAGCTAACTATGGCTACACCTTC.

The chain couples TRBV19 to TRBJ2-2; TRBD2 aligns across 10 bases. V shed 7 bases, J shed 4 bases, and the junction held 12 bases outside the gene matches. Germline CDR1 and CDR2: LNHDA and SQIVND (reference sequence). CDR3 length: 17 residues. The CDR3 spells CASTVLSGGSVTGELFF. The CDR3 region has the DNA TGTGCCAGTACCGTCCTTAGCGGGGGGTCGGTCACCGGGGAGCTGTTTTTT.

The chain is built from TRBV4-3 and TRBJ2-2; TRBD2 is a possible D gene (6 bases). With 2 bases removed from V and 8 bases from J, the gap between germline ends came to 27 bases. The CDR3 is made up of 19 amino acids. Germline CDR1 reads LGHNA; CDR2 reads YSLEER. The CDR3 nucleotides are TGCGCCAGCAGCCAACCCCTGCCCCCACTAGCTTGGTTAAGGGGGGAGCTGTTTTTT. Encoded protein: CASSQPLPPLAWLRGELFF.

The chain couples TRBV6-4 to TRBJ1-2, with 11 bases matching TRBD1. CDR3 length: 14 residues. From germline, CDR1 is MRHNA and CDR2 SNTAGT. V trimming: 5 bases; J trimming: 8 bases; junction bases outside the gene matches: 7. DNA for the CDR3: TGTGCCAGCAGTTGGACAGGGGGCGTGAGAGGCTACACCTTC. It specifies CASSWTGGVRGYTF.

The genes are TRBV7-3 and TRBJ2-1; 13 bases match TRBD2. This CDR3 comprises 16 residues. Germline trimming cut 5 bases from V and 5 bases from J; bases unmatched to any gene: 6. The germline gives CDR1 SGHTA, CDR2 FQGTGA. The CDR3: CASSLWGTSGDNEQFF. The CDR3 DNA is TGTGCCAGCAGCCTATGGGGGACTAGCGGGGACAATGAGCAGTTCTTC.

CDR3 loop: CASSLRGSYGYTF. The CDR3 nucleotides read TGTGCCAGCAGCTTGCGAGGTTCCTATGGCTACACCTTC. This rearrangement joins TRBV5-6 to TRBJ1-2; D gene uncertain. The CDR3 extends over 13 amino acids. Germline CDR1 and CDR2: SGHDT and YYEEEE. With 1 base removed from V and 4 bases from J, the gap between germline ends came to 8 bases.

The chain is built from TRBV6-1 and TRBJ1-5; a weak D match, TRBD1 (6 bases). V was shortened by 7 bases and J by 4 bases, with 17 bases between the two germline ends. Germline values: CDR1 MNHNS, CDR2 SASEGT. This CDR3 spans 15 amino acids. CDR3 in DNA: TGTGCCAGCATTTATCAGGGGTTAGGAAATCAGCCCCAGCATTTT. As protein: CASIYQGLGNQPQHF.

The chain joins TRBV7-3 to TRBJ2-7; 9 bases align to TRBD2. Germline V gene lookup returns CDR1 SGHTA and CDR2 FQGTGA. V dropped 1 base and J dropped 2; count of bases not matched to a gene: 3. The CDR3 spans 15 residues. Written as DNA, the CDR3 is TGTGCCAGCAGCTTAAATGGCGGGGGGGCCTACGAGCAGTACTTC. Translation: CASSLNGGGAYEQYF.

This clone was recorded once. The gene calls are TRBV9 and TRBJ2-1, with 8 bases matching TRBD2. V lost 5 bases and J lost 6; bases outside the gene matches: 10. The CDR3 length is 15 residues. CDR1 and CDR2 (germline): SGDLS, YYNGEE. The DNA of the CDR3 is TGTGCCAGCAGGATAGCGGGGAACCTCGGCAATGAGCAGTTCTTC. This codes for CASRIAGNLGNEQFF.

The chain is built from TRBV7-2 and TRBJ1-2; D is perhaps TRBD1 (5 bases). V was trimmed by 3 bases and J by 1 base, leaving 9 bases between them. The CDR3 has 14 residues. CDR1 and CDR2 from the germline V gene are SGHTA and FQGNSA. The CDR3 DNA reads TGTGCCAGCAGCTTTGGTCAGGGTAACTATGGCTACACCTTC. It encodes CASSFGQGNYGYTF.

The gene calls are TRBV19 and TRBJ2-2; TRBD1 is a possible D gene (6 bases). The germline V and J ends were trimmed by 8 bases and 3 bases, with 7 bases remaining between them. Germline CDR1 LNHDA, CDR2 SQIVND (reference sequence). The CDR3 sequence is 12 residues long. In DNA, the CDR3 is TGTGCCAGTGGACAGCACACCGGGGAGCTGTTTTTT. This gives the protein CASGQHTGELFF.

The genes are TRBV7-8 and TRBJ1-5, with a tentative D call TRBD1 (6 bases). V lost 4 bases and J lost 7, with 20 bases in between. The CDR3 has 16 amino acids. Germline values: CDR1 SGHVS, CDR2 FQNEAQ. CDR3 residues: CASSSGYRVLEQPQHF. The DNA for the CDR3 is TGTGCCAGCAGCTCGGGTTACAGGGTTTTAGAGCAGCCCCAGCATTTT.

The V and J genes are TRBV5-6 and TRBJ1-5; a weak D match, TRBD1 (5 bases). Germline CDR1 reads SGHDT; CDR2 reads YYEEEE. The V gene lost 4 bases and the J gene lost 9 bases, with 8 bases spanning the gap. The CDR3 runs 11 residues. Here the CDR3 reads CASSGGGPQHF. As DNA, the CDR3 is TGTGCCAGCAGCGGGGGGGGGCCCCAGCATTTT.

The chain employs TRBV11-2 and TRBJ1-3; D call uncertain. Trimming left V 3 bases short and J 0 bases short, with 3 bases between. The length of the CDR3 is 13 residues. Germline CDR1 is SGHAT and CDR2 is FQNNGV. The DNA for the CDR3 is TGTGCCAGCAGCTTCGGCTCTGGAAACACCATATATTTT. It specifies CASSFGSGNTIYF.

The CDR3 nucleotides are TGTGCCAGCAGCGCCTTTGCGGGGGGGCAAAATGAGCAGTTCTTC. It translates to CASSAFAGGQNEQFF. V is TRBV9 and J is TRBJ2-1; 9 bases align to TRBD2. V lost 3 bases, J lost 7 bases, and 8 bases stayed unmatched. From germline, CDR1 is SGDLS and CDR2 YYNGEE. The CDR3 contains 15 residues.

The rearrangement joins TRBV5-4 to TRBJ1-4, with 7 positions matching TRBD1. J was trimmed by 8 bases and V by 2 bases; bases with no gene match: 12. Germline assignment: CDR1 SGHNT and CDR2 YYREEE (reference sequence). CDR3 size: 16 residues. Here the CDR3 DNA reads TGTGCCAGCAGCTTCCGAAGACAGGGAAGTTTAGAAAAACTGTTTTTT. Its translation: CASSFRRQGSLEKLFF. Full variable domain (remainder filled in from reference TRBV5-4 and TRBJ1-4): ETGVTQSPTHLIKTRGQQVTLRCSSQSGHNTVSWYQQALGQGPQFIFQYYREEENGRGNFPPRFSGLQFPNYSSELNVNALELDDSALYLCASSFRRQGSLEKLFFGSGTQLSVL.